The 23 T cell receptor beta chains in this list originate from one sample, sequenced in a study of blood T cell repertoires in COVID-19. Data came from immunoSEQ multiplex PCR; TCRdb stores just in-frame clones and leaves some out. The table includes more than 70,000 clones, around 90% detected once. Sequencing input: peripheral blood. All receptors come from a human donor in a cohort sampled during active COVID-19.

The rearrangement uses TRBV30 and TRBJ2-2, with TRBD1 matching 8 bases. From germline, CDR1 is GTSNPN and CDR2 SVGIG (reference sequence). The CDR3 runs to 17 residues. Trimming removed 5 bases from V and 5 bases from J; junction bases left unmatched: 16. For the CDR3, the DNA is TGTGCCTGGGTTCAGGCAGGGGGCGTTGGCCGGACCGGGGAGCTGTTTTTT. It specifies CAWVQAGGVGRTGELFF.

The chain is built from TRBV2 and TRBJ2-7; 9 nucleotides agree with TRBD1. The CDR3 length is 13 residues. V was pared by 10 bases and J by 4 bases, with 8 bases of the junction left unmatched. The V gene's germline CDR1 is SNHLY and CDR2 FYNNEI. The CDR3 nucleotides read TGTGCCACTGTGGACAGGGGAAATTACGAGCAGTACTTC. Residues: CATVDRGNYEQYF.

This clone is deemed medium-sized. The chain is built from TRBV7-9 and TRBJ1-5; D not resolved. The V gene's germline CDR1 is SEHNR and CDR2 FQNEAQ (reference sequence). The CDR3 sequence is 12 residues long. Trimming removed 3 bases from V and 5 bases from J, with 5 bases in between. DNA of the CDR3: TGTGCCAGCAGCTTCCCCGATCAGCCCCAGCATTTT. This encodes CASSFPDQPQHF. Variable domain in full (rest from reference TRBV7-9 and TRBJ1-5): DTGVSQNPRHKITKRGQNVTFRCDPISEHNRLYWYRQTLGQGPEFLTYFQNEAQLEKSRLLSDRFSAERPKGSFSTLEIQRTEQGDSAMYLCASSFPDQPQHFGDGTRLSIL.

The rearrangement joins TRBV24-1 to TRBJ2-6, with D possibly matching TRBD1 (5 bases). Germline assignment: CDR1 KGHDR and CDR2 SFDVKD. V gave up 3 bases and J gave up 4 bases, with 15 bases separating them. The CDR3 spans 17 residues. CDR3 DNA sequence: TGTGCCACCAGTGATGACCCTGCAGGGAACGGGGCCAACGTCCTGACTTTC. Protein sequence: CATSDDPAGNGANVLTF.

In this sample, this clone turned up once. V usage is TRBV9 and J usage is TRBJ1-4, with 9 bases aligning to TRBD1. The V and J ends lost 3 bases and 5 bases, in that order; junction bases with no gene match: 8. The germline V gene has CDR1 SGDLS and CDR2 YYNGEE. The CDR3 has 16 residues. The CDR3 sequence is CASSGGDRAGNEKLFF. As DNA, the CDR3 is TGTGCCAGCAGCGGGGGGGACAGGGCCGGGAATGAAAAACTGTTTTTT.

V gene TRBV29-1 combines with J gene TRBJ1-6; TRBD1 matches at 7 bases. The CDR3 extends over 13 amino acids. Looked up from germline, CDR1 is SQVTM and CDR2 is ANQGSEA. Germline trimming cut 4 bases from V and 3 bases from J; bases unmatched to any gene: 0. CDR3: CSVGDSYNSPLHF. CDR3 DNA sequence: TGCAGCGTTGGGGACAGCTATAATTCACCCCTCCACTTT.

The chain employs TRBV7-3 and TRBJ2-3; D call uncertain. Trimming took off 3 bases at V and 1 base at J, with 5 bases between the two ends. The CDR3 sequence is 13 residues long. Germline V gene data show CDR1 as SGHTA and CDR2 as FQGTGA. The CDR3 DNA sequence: TGTGCCAGCAGCTTGAGCGGCACAGATACGCAGTATTTT. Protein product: CASSLSGTDTQYF.

The CDR3 DNA is TGTGCCAGCAGTCCGGGGACTAAGAAGGCCGGGGAGCTGTTTTTT. This sequence encodes CASSPGTKKAGELFF. The chain uses TRBV6-2 or TRBV6-3 and TRBJ2-2, with 7 positions matching TRBD2. There are 15 residues in the CDR3. V trimming: 5 bases; J trimming: 6 bases; junction bases outside the gene matches: 9. In germline, CDR1 is MNHEY, CDR2 SVGEGT.

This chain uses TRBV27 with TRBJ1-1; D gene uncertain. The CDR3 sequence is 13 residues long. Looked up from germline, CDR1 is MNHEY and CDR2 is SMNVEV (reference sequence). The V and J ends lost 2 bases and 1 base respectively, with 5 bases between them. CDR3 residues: CASSLAANTEAFF. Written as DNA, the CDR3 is TGTGCCAGCAGTTTAGCGGCGAACACTGAAGCTTTCTTT.

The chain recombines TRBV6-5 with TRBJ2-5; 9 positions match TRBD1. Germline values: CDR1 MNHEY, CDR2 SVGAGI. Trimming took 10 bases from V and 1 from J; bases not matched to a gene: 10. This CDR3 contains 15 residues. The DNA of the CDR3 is TGTGCCACCGAAAGGACAGGGGTTTCCCAAGAGACCCAGTACTTC. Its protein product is CATERTGVSQETQYF.

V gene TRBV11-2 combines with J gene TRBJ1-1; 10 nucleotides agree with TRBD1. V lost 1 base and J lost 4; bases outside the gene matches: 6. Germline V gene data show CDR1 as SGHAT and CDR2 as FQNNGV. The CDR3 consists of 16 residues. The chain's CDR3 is CASSLGTGGWGTEAFF. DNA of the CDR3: TGTGCCAGCAGCTTAGGGACAGGGGGTTGGGGCACTGAAGCTTTCTTT.

The CDR3 spells CASSLEPTGDGYTF. CDR3 sequence (DNA): TGTGCCAGCAGCTTAGAACCCACAGGGGATGGCTACACCTTC. The rearrangement joins TRBV7-8 to TRBJ1-2; 7 bases line up with TRBD1. The CDR3 has 14 amino acids. Germline V lookup: CDR1 SGHVS, CDR2 FQNEAQ. Trimming removed 1 base from V and 6 bases from J; junction bases left unmatched: 5.

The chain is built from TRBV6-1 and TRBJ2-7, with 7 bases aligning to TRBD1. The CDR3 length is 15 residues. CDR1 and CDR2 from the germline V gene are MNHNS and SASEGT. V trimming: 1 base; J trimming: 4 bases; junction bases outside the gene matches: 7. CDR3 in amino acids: CASSEGGTARYEQYF. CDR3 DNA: TGTGCCAGCAGTGAAGGTGGGACAGCTAGGTACGAGCAGTACTTC.

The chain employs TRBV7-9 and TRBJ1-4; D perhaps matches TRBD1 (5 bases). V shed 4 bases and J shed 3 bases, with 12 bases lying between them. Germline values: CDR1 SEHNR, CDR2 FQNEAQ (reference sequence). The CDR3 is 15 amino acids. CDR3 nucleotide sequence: TGTGCCAGCAGCTCCCGGGCAGGGTCTAATGAAAAACTGTTTTTT. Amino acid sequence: CASSSRAGSNEKLFF.

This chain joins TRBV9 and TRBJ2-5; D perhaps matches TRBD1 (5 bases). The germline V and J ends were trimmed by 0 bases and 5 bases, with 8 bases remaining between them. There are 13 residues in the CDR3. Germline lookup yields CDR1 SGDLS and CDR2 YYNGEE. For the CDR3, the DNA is TGTGCCAGCAGCGTAGCAGGGTCGGAGACCCAGTACTTC. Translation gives CASSVAGSETQYF. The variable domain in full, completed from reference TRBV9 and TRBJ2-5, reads DSGVTQTPKHLITATGQRVTLRCSPRSGDLSVYWYQQSLDQGLQFLIQYYNGEERAKGNILERFSAQQFPDLHSELNLSSLELGDSALYFCASSVAGSETQYFGPGTRLLVL.

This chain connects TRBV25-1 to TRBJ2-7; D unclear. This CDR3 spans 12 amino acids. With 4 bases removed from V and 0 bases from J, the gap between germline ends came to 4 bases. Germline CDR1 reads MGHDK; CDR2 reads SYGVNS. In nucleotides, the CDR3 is TGTGCCAGCAGTGTGGCCTCCTACGAGCAGTACTTC. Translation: CASSVASYEQYF.

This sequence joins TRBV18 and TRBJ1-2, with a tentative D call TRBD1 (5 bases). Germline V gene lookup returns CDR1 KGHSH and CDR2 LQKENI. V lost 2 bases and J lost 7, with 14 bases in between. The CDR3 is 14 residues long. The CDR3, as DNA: TGTGCCAGCTCACCAGAAGGGGTTACGGGTGGCTACACCTTC. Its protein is CASSPEGVTGGYTF.

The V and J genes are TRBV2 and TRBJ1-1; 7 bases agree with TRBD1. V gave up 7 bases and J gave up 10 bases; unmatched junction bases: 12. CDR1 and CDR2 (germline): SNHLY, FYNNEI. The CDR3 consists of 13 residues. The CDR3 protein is CASTENQGGSAFF. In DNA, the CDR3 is TGTGCCAGCACCGAGAATCAGGGGGGATCAGCTTTCTTT.

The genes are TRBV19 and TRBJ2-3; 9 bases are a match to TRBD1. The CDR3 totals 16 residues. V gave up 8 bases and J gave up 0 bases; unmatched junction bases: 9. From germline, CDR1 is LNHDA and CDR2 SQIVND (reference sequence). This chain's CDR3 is CASRETGGSSTDTQYF. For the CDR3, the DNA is TGTGCCAGTCGCGAAACAGGGGGCTCGAGCACAGATACGCAGTATTTT.

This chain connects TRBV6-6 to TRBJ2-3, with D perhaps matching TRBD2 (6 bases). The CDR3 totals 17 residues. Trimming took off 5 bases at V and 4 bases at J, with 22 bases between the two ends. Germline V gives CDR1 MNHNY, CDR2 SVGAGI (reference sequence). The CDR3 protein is CASSPRGKTRWPDTQYF. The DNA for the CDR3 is TGTGCCAGCAGTCCCCGAGGGAAGACTAGGTGGCCAGATACGCAGTATTTT.

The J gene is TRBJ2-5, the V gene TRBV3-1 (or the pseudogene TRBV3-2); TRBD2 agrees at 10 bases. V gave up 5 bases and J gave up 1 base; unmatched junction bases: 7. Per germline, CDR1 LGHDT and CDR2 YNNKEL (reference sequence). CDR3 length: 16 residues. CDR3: CASSNPRLAGQETQYF. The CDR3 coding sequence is TGTGCCAGCAGCAATCCCAGACTAGCGGGCCAAGAGACCCAGTACTTC.

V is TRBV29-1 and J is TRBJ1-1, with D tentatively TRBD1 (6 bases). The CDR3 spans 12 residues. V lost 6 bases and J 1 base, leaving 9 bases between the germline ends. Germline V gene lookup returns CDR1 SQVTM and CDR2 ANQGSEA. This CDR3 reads CSVGHSNTEAFF. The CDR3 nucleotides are TGCAGCGTGGGACACTCGAACACTGAAGCTTTCTTT.

CDR3 DNA sequence: TGTGCCAGCAGCCAAGATAGTACAGCTCTGAAATTTAACTATGGCTACACCTTC. This sequence encodes CASSQDSTALKFNYGYTF. The chain recombines TRBV3-1 (or the pseudogene TRBV3-2) with TRBJ1-2; D gene ambiguous. The germline CDR1 and CDR2 sequences are LGHDT and YNNKEL (reference sequence). V lost 0 bases to trimming and J lost 1 base, with 18 bases between them. CDR3 length equals 18 residues.